This T cell receptor beta chain is drawn from a study of T cells after yellow fever vaccination. The germline CDR1 and CDR2 sequences are SGHNT and YYREEE (reference sequence). CDR3 size: 14 residues. Trimming removed 1 base from V and 3 bases from J, with 9 bases in between. Conversion of TCR transcripts into cDNA relied on 5'RACE template switching, which added a universal primer site and UMIs. Each CDR3 protein gets one entry after TCRdb re-called the 5' RACE reads with MiXCR. Found here are 200,000 or so distinct CDR3 sequences, less than 7.5% of them singletons; the top ten hold 0.85% to 1.2%. This clonotype has more than one count but fewer than ten.

The J gene is TRBJ2-3, the V gene TRBV5-4, with D possibly matching TRBD2 (5 bases). This sample comprised CD4+ T cells sorted from PBMCs, obtained on the day of the yellow fever booster vaccination. This clonotype originated in a young man who received the YFV17D yellow fever vaccine. CDR3 bases: TGTGCCAGCAGCTTGCCCCAGCGGACAGATACGCAGTATTTT. This codes for CASSLPQRTDTQYF.